The 2 T cell receptor beta chains below come from one sample, sequenced in a study of CD8+ T cells in alopecia areata. Treatment here: oral pan-JAK inhibitor, 5-10 mg twice daily. Isolated RNA was reverse transcribed into cDNA used as the sequencing template. Using immunoSEQ multiplex PCR, the repertoire was profiled, and TCRdb retains in-frame clones only, with some absent. The sample carries about 110,000 clones, 56% recorded once. The source material was CD4+ T cells sorted from blood, sampled at week 24, from a patient treated with tofacitinib. These receptors were taken from a human donor with alopecia areata.

The gene calls are TRBV2 and TRBJ2-3; tentative D call: TRBD2 (7 bases). This CDR3 spans 13 amino acids. With 6 bases removed from V and 2 bases from J, the gap between germline ends came to 9 bases. The germline V gene has CDR1 SNHLY and CDR2 FYNNEI. The CDR3 sequence is CASRRGLTDTQYF. The CDR3 coding sequence is TGTGCCAGCAGGCGGGGGCTCACAGATACGCAGTATTTT.

This chain connects TRBV15 to TRBJ2-7; D perhaps matches TRBD1 (6 bases). Trimming took off 0 bases at V and 2 bases at J, with 11 bases between the two ends. The CDR3 runs 15 residues. CDR1 and CDR2 from the germline V gene are LNHNV and YYDKDF (reference sequence). The CDR3 DNA follows: TGTGCCACCAGCAGAGATTCGAACAGGGCCTACGAGCAGTACTTC. Translation: CATSRDSNRAYEQYF.